This TCR beta chain derives from a study of blood T cell repertoires in COVID-19. At the level of the study: Collection of acute and convalescent COVID-19 samples took place in the United States, Italy and Spain. From T cells, B-cell-depleted T cells, or PBMCs came the material, which was cDNA or gDNA.

The germline gives CDR1 SGDLS, CDR2 YYNGEE. This CDR3 spans 19 amino acids. Trimming took 4 bases from V and 0 from J; bases not matched to a gene: 15. Profiled with immunoSEQ multiplex PCR; TCRdb holds only in-frame clones, not every one. The table records about 340,000 clones, over 70% of them present only once. Sequenced input: peripheral blood. The origin of this receptor is a woman aged 50 to 60 with COVID-19, enrolled during active disease. V gene TRBV9 combines with J gene TRBJ2-3; 9 positions agree with TRBD2. The CDR3 is CASSSPGGASGTSTDTQYF. The CDR3 nucleotides are TGTGCCAGCAGCTCGCCCGGGGGGGCTAGCGGGACTAGCACAGATACGCAGTATTTT.